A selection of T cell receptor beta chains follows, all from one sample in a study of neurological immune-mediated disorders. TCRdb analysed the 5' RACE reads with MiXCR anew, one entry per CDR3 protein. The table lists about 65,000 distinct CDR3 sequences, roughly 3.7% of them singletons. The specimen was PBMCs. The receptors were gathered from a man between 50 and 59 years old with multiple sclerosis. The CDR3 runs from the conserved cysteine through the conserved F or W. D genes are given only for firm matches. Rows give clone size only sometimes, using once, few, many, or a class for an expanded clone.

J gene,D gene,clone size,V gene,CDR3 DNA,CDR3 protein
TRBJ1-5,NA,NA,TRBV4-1,TGCGCCAGCAGCCAAGACGGCACCAGCAATCAGCCCCAGAATTTT,CASSQDGTSNQPQNF
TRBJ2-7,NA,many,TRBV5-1,TGCGCCAGCAGCCCGGACAGCACCTACGAGCAGTACTTC,CASSPDSTYEQYF
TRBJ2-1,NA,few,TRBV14,TGTGCCAGCAGTCTGGCGGGGAGCCCAACTTGGGATGAGCAGTTCTTC,CASSLAGSPTWDEQFF
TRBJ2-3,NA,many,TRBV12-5,TGTGCTAGTGGTTTGCTGAGGGAAGATACGCAGTATTTT,CASGLLREDTQYF
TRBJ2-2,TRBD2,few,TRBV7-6,TGTGCCAGCAGCCCGCTAGCGGGGGCTTACACCGGGGAGCTGTTTTTT,CASSPLAGAYTGELFF
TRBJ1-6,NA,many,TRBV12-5,TGTGCTAGTGGTTTGTCACAGGGTTCACCCCTCCACTTT,CASGLSQGSPLHF
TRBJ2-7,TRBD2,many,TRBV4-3,TGCGCCAGCAGCCTAGAAGGCGGGGGCTACGAGCAGTACTTC,CASSLEGGGYEQYF
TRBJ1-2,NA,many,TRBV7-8,TGTGCCAGCAGACTGCGGGGTCCGAACTCATCCGGAGGGGGCTACACCTTC,CASRLRGPNSSGGGYTF
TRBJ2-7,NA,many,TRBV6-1,TGTGCCAGCAGGTCGGACGGGACCTACGAGCAGTACTTC,CASRSDGTYEQYF
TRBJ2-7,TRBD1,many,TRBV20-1,TGCAGTGCTAGTACAGGGGCCTTGTACGAGCAGTACTTC,CSASTGALYEQYF
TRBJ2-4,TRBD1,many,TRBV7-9,TGTGCCAGCAGCTTAGGGATCGGACAGGGGGTCGGCAAAAACATTCAGTACTTC,CASSLGIGQGVGKNIQYF
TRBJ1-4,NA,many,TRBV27,TGTGCCAGCACAAGACTTGCAACTAATGAAAAACTGTTTTTT,CASTRLATNEKLFF
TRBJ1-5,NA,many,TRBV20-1,TGCAGTGCTAGAGGCAGCGATAGCAATCAGCCCCAGCATTTT,CSARGSDSNQPQHF
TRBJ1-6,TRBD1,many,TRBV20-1,TGCAGTGCTAGAGAAGGGACAGTATATAATTCACCCCTCCACTTT,CSAREGTVYNSPLHF
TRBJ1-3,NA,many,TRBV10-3,TGTGCCATCAGTGAAGGGCGCAGGAGCTCTGGAAACACCATATATTTT,CAISEGRRSSGNTIYF
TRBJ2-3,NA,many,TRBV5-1,TGCGCCAGCAGCTTTCAAGGGTTGGGCACAGATACGCAGTATTTT,CASSFQGLGTDTQYF
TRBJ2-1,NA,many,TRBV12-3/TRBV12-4,TGTGCCAGCAGAACCCGGACGGAGGCGATTTACAATGAGCAGTTCTTC,CASRTRTEAIYNEQFF
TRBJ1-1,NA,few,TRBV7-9,TGTGCCAGCAGCTACGATCAGGGGACGAAAGCTTTCTTT,CASSYDQGTKAFF
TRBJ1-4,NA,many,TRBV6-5,TGTGCCAGCAGTTTTGACAGCGAGAATAATGAAAAACTGTTTTTT,CASSFDSENNEKLFF
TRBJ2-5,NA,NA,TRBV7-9,TGTGCCAGCAGCTTAGGGTACAGGGAAGAGACCCAGTACTTC,CASSLGYREETQYF